The source of this TCR beta chain is a study of T cell repertoires in cytomegalovirus infection. TCRdb reprocessed the reads with MiXCR, giving one entry per CDR3 protein. The sample lists 650,000 to 850,000 distinct CDR3 sequences; around 29% were seen once. The CDR3 loop spans 11 amino acids. The V and J ends lost 9 bases and 1 base respectively, with 6 bases between them. Germline lookup yields CDR1 ENHRY and CDR2 SYGVKD. With regard to this clonotype: Its antigen is not identified.

Overall study results and limits: Clonotypes of TCR beta that were HLA-C-restricted and CMV-specific dominated the ex vivo response.

This material consisted of cultured CD8+ T cells from PBMCs, taken from culture after CMV antigen stimulation. The chain is built from TRBV10-3 and TRBJ1-2; no reliable D call. The source is a human donor in good health (CMV status not recorded). Some clones in this sample may be carry-over from other donors' samples. In DNA, the CDR3 is TGTGCCATTCTAAATAACTATGGCTACACCTTC. Amino acids: CAILNNYGYTF.